What follows are 13 T cell receptor beta chains derived from one specimen sequenced in a study of HIV-infected patients and healthy controls. TCRdb reprocessed the 5' RACE reads via MiXCR and lists one record per CDR3 protein. The sample lists 60,000 to 75,000 distinct CDR3 sequences, about a sixth occurring once. The sequenced sample consisted of CD4+ T cells from blood. These receptors were obtained from a human donor in good health.

This clonotype appeared a few times. The chain carries TRBV12-3 or TRBV12-4 and TRBJ2-7; D tentatively reads TRBD1 or TRBD2 (5 bases each). CDR3 size: 17 residues. V was shortened by 1 base and J by 0 bases, with 16 bases between the two germline ends. The CDR3 DNA reads TGTGCCAGCAGTTTAGGGACGAGGGGTCCCCACTCCTACGAGCAGTACTTC. Translated: CASSLGTRGPHSYEQYF.

Here the CDR3 reads CASLPSGTGGSHEQYF. The CDR3, as DNA: TGTGCCAGCCTACCTTCCGGGACAGGGGGTTCCCACGAGCAGTACTTC. The chain couples TRBV19 to TRBJ2-7; 11 nucleotides match TRBD1. The CDR3 spans 16 residues. V shed 9 bases, J shed 5 bases, and the junction held 15 bases outside the gene matches. The V gene's germline CDR1 is LNHDA and CDR2 SQIVND (reference sequence).

The J gene is TRBJ2-3, the V gene TRBV5-6, with 9 bases aligning to TRBD2. There are 15 residues in the CDR3. CDR1 SGHDT and CDR2 YYEEEE come from the germline V gene. The V and J ends lost 1 base and 5 bases, in that order; junction bases with no gene match: 5. The CDR3 loop reads CASSLRGGRGDTQYF. CDR3 bases: TGTGCCAGCAGCTTGCGGGGCGGGAGGGGAGATACGCAGTATTTT.

The rearrangement joins TRBV12-3 or TRBV12-4 to TRBJ2-3; perhaps TRBD2 as D (5 bases). Trimming took 3 bases from V and 2 from J, leaving 15 bases between them. The CDR3 is made up of 16 amino acids. CDR3 loop: CASSFKEKEVTDTQYF. In nucleotides, the CDR3 is TGTGCCAGCAGTTTTAAAGAGAAGGAGGTCACAGATACGCAGTATTTT.

This clonotype turned up a few times. This chain links TRBV7-9 with TRBJ2-7; D assignment may be TRBD1 or TRBD2 (5 bases each). This CDR3 region has 13 residues. Germline V gene sequence: CDR1 SEHNR, CDR2 FQNEAQ (reference sequence). The V end lost 5 bases, the J end lost 3 bases, and 11 bases lay between the germline ends. In DNA, the CDR3 is TGTGCCAGCAGCCTGGGACGAAACTACGAGCAGTACTTC. It specifies CASSLGRNYEQYF.

The sample holds one count of this clonotype. The J gene is TRBJ2-3, the V gene TRBV5-1, with TRBD1 identical over 8 bases. The V gene end was trimmed by 4 bases and the J gene end by 4 bases; junction bases not matched to a gene: 8. Germline-derived CDR1 and CDR2 are SGHRS and YFSETQ. The CDR3 has 15 residues. The CDR3 is CASSPQDRVADTQYF. The DNA of the CDR3 is TGCGCCAGCAGCCCGCAGGACAGGGTCGCAGATACGCAGTATTTT.

The genes are TRBV6-2 or TRBV6-3 and TRBJ1-1; D remains unclear. In germline, CDR1 is MNHEY, CDR2 SVGEGT. There are 12 residues in the CDR3. V was shortened by 4 bases and J by 8 bases, with 11 bases between the two germline ends. The CDR3 bases are TGTGCCAGCAGTTTGGGCAAATTAGAAGCTTTCTTT. Translating gives CASSLGKLEAFF.

This clonotype was seen a handful of times. The chain joins TRBV6-2 or TRBV6-3 to TRBJ2-4, with 10 bases lining up with TRBD2. The CDR3 runs 16 residues. Germline trimming cut 6 bases from V and 4 bases from J; bases unmatched to any gene: 9. Per the germline V gene, CDR1 is MNHEY and CDR2 is SVGEGT. Here the CDR3 DNA reads TGTGCCAGCAGCCCGCTAGAGCGGGGGGGAAAAAACATTCAGTACTTC. Its translation: CASSPLERGGKNIQYF.

The chain recombines TRBV20-1 with TRBJ1-2; D remains unclear. V dropped 4 bases and J dropped 8 bases, with 17 bases sitting between them. From germline, CDR1 is DFQATT and CDR2 SNEGSKA (reference sequence). This CDR3 is 13 amino acids long. The CDR3 region has the DNA TGCAGTGCTACCGCCCCGCGGGCGCAAGGCTACACCTTC. This translates into CSATAPRAQGYTF.

This clonotype occurred a few times. The chain has TRBV4-1 and TRBJ2-1; the match to TRBD2 covers 10 bases. The germline CDR1 and CDR2 sequences are MGHRA and YSYEKL. There are 15 residues in the CDR3. Germline trimming cut 1 base from V and 12 bases from J; bases unmatched to any gene: 9. CDR3 amino acids: CASSQGLLAGNLQFF. Written as DNA, the CDR3 is TGCGCCAGCAGCCAAGGTCTACTAGCGGGAAACCTGCAGTTCTTC.

The chain couples TRBV29-1 to TRBJ2-1; 14 bases agree with TRBD2. Per germline, CDR1 SQVTM and CDR2 ANQGSEA. Trimming took 6 bases from V and 10 from J; bases not matched to a gene: 11. CDR3 length equals 15 residues. DNA for the CDR3: TGCAGCGTCCGCATGGGACTAGCGGGAGTGAACGAGCAGTTCTTC. Its translation: CSVRMGLAGVNEQFF.

This clonotype was found many times. The chain is built from TRBV29-1 and TRBJ2-1, with 8 bases aligning to TRBD2. The CDR3 consists of 13 residues. CDR1 is SQVTM and CDR2 is ANQGSEA in the germline V gene. J was trimmed by 7 bases and V by 7 bases; bases with no gene match: 9. The CDR3 DNA sequence: TGCAGCGCCGGGACTAGGGACCGTAATGAGCAGTTCTTC. Translated, it gives CSAGTRDRNEQFF.

At least ten counts were recorded for this clonotype. The V call is TRBV7-2, the J call TRBJ2-1; D uncertain. The germline V and J ends were trimmed by 5 bases and 5 bases, with 16 bases remaining between them. The germline V gene encodes CDR1 SGHTA and CDR2 FQGNSA. The CDR3 consists of 15 residues. CDR3: CASSPRTTDHNEQFF. In nucleotides, the CDR3 is TGTGCCAGCAGCCCTCGGACCACCGACCACAATGAGCAGTTCTTC.